This entry lists 20 T cell receptor beta chains sequenced from one sample in a study of radiation and T cells in renal cell carcinoma. Measured with immunoSEQ multiplex PCR; TCRdb has only the in-frame clones, and not every one. Among roughly 150,000 clones, about nine tenths were seen once, and the ten largest hold roughly 13%. As for time point: blood 2 weeks post-SBRT. Treatment here: 15 Gy SBRT to primary tumor, nephrectomy 4 weeks later. The material sequenced was blood, taken from a patient whose treatment included radiotherapy and nephrectomy. These receptors were obtained from a woman in her fifties or sixties with renal cell carcinoma.

V gene TRBV7-9 combines with J gene TRBJ1-2; D remains unclear. Germline V CDR1 and CDR2: SEHNR, FQNEAQ (reference sequence). V lost 2 bases, J lost 4 bases, and 5 bases lay in between. The CDR3 extends over 12 amino acids. The CDR3 reads CASSLIGYGYTF. CDR3 DNA: TGTGCCAGCAGCTTAATCGGCTATGGCTACACCTTC. Complete variable domain (other parts from reference TRBV7-9 and TRBJ1-2): DTGVSQNPRHKITKRGQNVTFRCDPISEHNRLYWYRQTLGQGPEFLTYFQNEAQLEKSRLLSDRFSAERPKGSFSTLEIQRTEQGDSAMYLCASSLIGYGYTFGSGTRLTVV.

This chain uses TRBV18 with TRBJ1-3; no clear D gene. Deletions cut 4 bases from V and 4 bases from J, with 5 bases between. The CDR3 loop spans 12 amino acids. Germline V CDR1 and CDR2: KGHSH, LQKENI. The CDR3 spells CASSLGGNTIYF. The CDR3 nucleotides are TGTGCCAGCTCACTAGGAGGAAACACCATATATTTT.

This clone came up many times. This chain links TRBV7-8 with TRBJ2-7; the D is unclear. Germline assignment: CDR1 SGHVS and CDR2 FQNEAQ. Trimming took off 2 bases at V and 5 bases at J, with 4 bases between the two ends. This CDR3 is 11 amino acids long. The CDR3 DNA reads as TGTGCCAGCAGCTTACGTGACGAGCAGTACTTC. Protein sequence: CASSLRDEQYF.

The CDR3 region has the DNA TGTGCCAGCAGTTTTGCAGGGCAGAATGAAAAACTGTTTTTT. It encodes CASSFAGQNEKLFF. V gene TRBV28 combines with J gene TRBJ1-4, with D tentatively TRBD1 (5 bases). Deletions cut 3 bases from V and 5 bases from J, with 10 bases between. The CDR3 consists of 14 residues. Germline CDR1 MDHEN, CDR2 SYDVKM.

V is TRBV6-4 and J is TRBJ2-1, with 9 nucleotides matching TRBD2. The CDR3 runs 16 residues. Germline-derived CDR1 and CDR2 are MRHNA and SNTAGT. V lost 6 bases and J lost 0; bases outside the gene matches: 6. In DNA form, the CDR3 reads TGTGCCAGCAGCCAGAGCGGGGGGAGCTCCTACAATGAGCAGTTCTTC. Residues: CASSQSGGSSYNEQFF.

The gene calls are TRBV10-3 and TRBJ2-3; TRBD2 matches at 14 bases. This CDR3 is built from 17 residues. Unmatched junction bases numbered 4, after V lost 0 bases and J lost 5 bases. Germline CDR1 is ENHRY and CDR2 is SYGVKD. CDR3 coding DNA: TGTGCCATCAGTGAGTCGACTAGCGGGGGGGCCAAAGATACGCAGTATTTT. Translated, it gives CAISESTSGGAKDTQYF.

CDR3 nucleotides: TGCAGCGTTGAGGCCGTTAGCGCAGATACGCAGTATTTT. Protein product: CSVEAVSADTQYF. The V call is TRBV29-1, the J call TRBJ2-3, with a possible D match to TRBD2 (5 bases). Germline CDR1 reads SQVTM; CDR2 reads ANQGSEA. Deletions cut 3 bases from V and 4 bases from J, with 11 bases between. The CDR3 has 13 amino acids.

The J gene is TRBJ1-6, the V gene TRBV5-3; D is ambiguous. TRBV5-3 is flagged as an ORF with uncertain function. Between the trimmed V and J ends, which lost 0 bases and 9 bases, there was a span of 10 bases. This CDR3 spans 14 amino acids. The DNA of the CDR3 is TGTGCCAGAAGCTTGGCAGATGCTGGTTCACCCCTCCACTTT. Its translation: CARSLADAGSPLHF.

This sequence joins TRBV9 and TRBJ1-1; D may be TRBD1 (5 bases). The CDR3 sequence is 14 residues long. Germline CDR1 SGDLS, CDR2 YYNGEE. Trimming took off 4 bases at V and 2 bases at J, with 12 bases between the two ends. The CDR3 loop is CASSMDILNTEAFF. Here the CDR3 DNA reads TGTGCCAGCAGCATGGACATTTTAAACACTGAAGCTTTCTTT.

The chain is built from TRBV18 and TRBJ2-7; D is undetermined. V lost 2 bases and J lost 4, with 12 bases in between. The germline CDR1 and CDR2 sequences are KGHSH and LQKENI. The CDR3 covers 14 residues. CDR3 bases: TGTGCCAGCTCACCAACAGTATCCCGTTACGAGCAGTACTTC. It yields the protein CASSPTVSRYEQYF.

The chain combines TRBV5-5 with TRBJ1-1, with D possibly matching TRBD1 (6 bases). Trimming took off 4 bases at V and 1 base at J, with 14 bases between the two ends. The CDR3 is 15 residues long. Germline lookup yields CDR1 SGHKS and CDR2 YYEKEE (reference sequence). CDR3 loop: CASSLGGSRNTEAFF. In nucleotides, the CDR3 is TGTGCCAGCAGCCTGGGGGGCAGCCGGAACACTGAAGCTTTCTTT.

The rearrangement links TRBV4-1 to TRBJ1-2, with unresolved D. The CDR3 has 18 residues. Germline lookup yields CDR1 MGHRA and CDR2 YSYEKL. The V end lost 6 bases, the J end lost 7 bases, and 30 bases lay between the germline ends. The DNA of the CDR3 is TGCGCCAGCAGATCCTTTTACGAGCGTCTGGAATTCGGAGTTGGCTACACCTTC. This gives the protein CASRSFYERLEFGVGYTF.

This sequence joins TRBV13 and TRBJ1-1; D might be TRBD1 (5 bases). In germline, CDR1 is PRHDT, CDR2 FYEKMQ (reference sequence). Trimming pared 2 bases from V and 3 bases from J, leaving 13 bases between. The CDR3 extends over 15 amino acids. As DNA, the CDR3 is TGTGCCAGCAGCTTACAGGGCCCGGCGGACACTGAAGCTTTCTTT. This encodes CASSLQGPADTEAFF.

The rearrangement joins TRBV6-1 to TRBJ1-1; a weak D match, TRBD1 (5 bases). This CDR3 has 15 amino acids. V lost 1 base to trimming and J lost 1 base, with 10 bases between them. Germline-derived CDR1 and CDR2 are MNHNS and SASEGT. In DNA, the CDR3 is TGTGCCAGCAGTGAAGAAGGGGCGGCGAACACTGAAGCTTTCTTT. Translating gives CASSEEGAANTEAFF.

The rearrangement joins TRBV5-4 to TRBJ1-3; possible D gene TRBD1, 5 bases. The CDR3 has 15 amino acids. The germline V gene encodes CDR1 SGHNT and CDR2 YYREEE (reference sequence). Trimming left V 0 bases short and J 0 bases short, with 7 bases between. CDR3 DNA sequence: TGTGCCAGCAGCTTGGAGGGGCCCTCTGGAAACACCATATATTTT. Its protein is CASSLEGPSGNTIYF.

The chain recombines TRBV19 with TRBJ1-2; D uncertain. The CDR3 sequence is 14 residues long. Germline loops: CDR1 LNHDA, CDR2 SQIVND (reference sequence). Trimming removed 1 base from V and 7 bases from J, with 13 bases in between. CDR3 sequence reads: CASSIALGSFGYTF. The CDR3 DNA is TGTGCCAGTAGTATAGCCCTAGGAAGTTTTGGCTACACCTTC.

The V and J genes are TRBV5-1 and TRBJ1-3; TRBD1 agrees at 7 bases. V dropped 0 bases and J dropped 0; count of bases not matched to a gene: 12. The CDR3 consists of 19 residues. Germline CDR1 reads SGHRS; CDR2 reads YFSETQ. The CDR3 region is CASSLGGQNFAVSGNTIYF. CDR3 coding DNA: TGCGCCAGCAGCTTGGGGGGACAGAATTTCGCGGTCTCTGGAAACACCATATATTTT. Supplemented by reference TRBV5-1 and TRBJ1-3, the full variable domain reads KAGVTQTPRYLIKTRGQQVTLSCSPISGHRSVSWYQQTPGQGLQFLFEYFSETQRNKGNFPGRFSGRQFSNSRSEMNVSTLELGDSALYLCASSLGGQNFAVSGNTIYFGEGSWLTVV.

The chain recombines TRBV5-1 with TRBJ2-6; a weak D match, TRBD1 (6 bases). Trimming took 3 bases from V and 2 from J, leaving 9 bases between them. The germline V gene has CDR1 SGHRS and CDR2 YFSETQ. The CDR3 length is 15 residues. The CDR3 loop is CASSSQGPGANVLTF. The CDR3 DNA is TGCGCCAGCAGCTCGCAGGGGCCTGGGGCCAACGTCCTGACTTTC.

This rearrangement joins TRBV9 to TRBJ1-2; D is unresolved. The CDR3 loop spans 15 amino acids. The V end lost 5 bases, the J end lost 5 bases, and 19 bases lay between the germline ends. Per germline, CDR1 SGDLS and CDR2 YYNGEE. For the CDR3, the DNA is TGTGCCAGCAGTTCCCTTTATATTTGGGGTTATGGCTACACCTTC. The encoded protein is CASSSLYIWGYGYTF. Looking up the rest from reference TRBV9 and TRBJ1-2 gives the full variable domain: DSGVTQTPKHLITATGQRVTLRCSPRSGDLSVYWYQQSLDQGLQFLIQYYNGEERAKGNILERFSAQQFPDLHSELNLSSLELGDSALYFCASSSLYIWGYGYTFGSGTRLTVV.

This clone was found many times. The V and J genes are TRBV6-5 and TRBJ1-6; no reliable D call. Per the germline V gene, CDR1 is MNHEY and CDR2 is SVGAGI. Between the trimmed V and J ends, which lost 1 base and 5 bases, there was a span of 12 bases. This CDR3 region has 16 residues. The CDR3 DNA reads as TGTGCCAGCAGTTACTTTATACCCCGGGATAATTCACCCCTCCACTTT. Its translation: CASSYFIPRDNSPLHF.